Sequencing of this T cell receptor (beta chain) was carried out in a study of T cell changes during pregnancy in multiple sclerosis. The CDR3 sequence is 15 residues long. Per germline, CDR1 SGHVS and CDR2 FQNEAQ. V dropped 5 bases and J dropped 1 base, with 11 bases sitting between them. The table came from immunoSEQ multiplex PCR; TCRdb's copy has only in-frame clones and leaves some out. Among 15,000 to 20,000 clones listed, 88% were seen once. V usage is TRBV7-8 and J usage is TRBJ1-4; tentatively, D is TRBD1 (5 bases). This material consisted of CD4+ T cells from peripheral blood mononuclear cells, taken in the first trimester of pregnancy. The TCR was taken from a female donor in good health, enrolled as a control in a pregnancy study. The CDR3 nucleotides are TGTGCCAGCAGCAGTTACAGGATAACTAATGAAAAACTGTTTTTT. Translating gives CASSSYRITNEKLFF.